The next 26 T cell receptor beta chains were all read from a single sample in a study of cytomegalovirus exposure and HLA in healthy donors. Vbeta (60) and Jbeta (13) primers were used in the PCR. Data came from immunoSEQ multiplex PCR; TCRdb stores just in-frame clones and leaves some out. Of over 85,000 clones detected, roughly 73% appear once; the ten largest clones hold less than 4%. Sequencing was performed on PBMCs. The origin of the receptors is a man aged 35 to 55 in good health and CMV-seronegative.

The V and J genes are TRBV28 and TRBJ1-3; 8 bases are a match to TRBD1. The CDR3 totals 15 residues. From germline, CDR1 is MDHEN and CDR2 SYDVKM. The J segment lost 4 bases and the V segment lost 6 bases, leaving 8 bases of the junction unmatched. The CDR3 sequence: CASRPNRGTGNTIYF. The CDR3 coding sequence is TGTGCCAGCAGACCGAACAGGGGGACAGGAAACACCATATATTTT.

V gene TRBV11-3 combines with J gene TRBJ2-7, with D possibly TRBD2 on 6 matching bases. This CDR3 comprises 14 residues. V shed 0 bases and J shed 2 bases, with 8 bases lying between them. Germline CDR1 reads SGHNT; CDR2 reads YENEEA. The CDR3 coding sequence is TGTGCCAGCAGCTTAGATGGGGGGACCTACGAGCAGTACTTC. Translating gives CASSLDGGTYEQYF.

The chain uses TRBV2 and TRBJ2-5, with D possibly TRBD2 on 6 matching bases. CDR1 and CDR2 from the germline V gene are SNHLY and FYNNEI. The V gene lost 5 bases and the J gene lost 2 bases, with 12 bases spanning the gap. The CDR3 contains 14 residues. The CDR3: CASSLWTIQETQYF. In DNA, the CDR3 is TGTGCCAGCAGTCTTTGGACTATTCAAGAGACCCAGTACTTC.

There are a few counts of this clone. V and J are TRBV18 and TRBJ1-1; TRBD1 is a possible D gene (6 bases). The CDR3 length is 13 residues. Germline assignment: CDR1 KGHSH and CDR2 LQKENI. V gave up 5 bases and J gave up 3 bases, with 10 bases separating them. CDR3 loop: CASSVTGYTEAFF. CDR3 in DNA: TGTGCCAGCTCAGTCACAGGGTACACTGAAGCTTTCTTT.

The chain has TRBV7-2 and TRBJ1-6, with D maybe TRBD1 (5 bases). Germline assignment: CDR1 SGHTA and CDR2 FQGNSA. CDR3 size: 16 residues. Trimming took off 5 bases at V and 7 bases at J, with 18 bases between the two ends. This CDR3 reads CASSPRQHLGNSPLHF. The CDR3 DNA reads TGTGCCAGCAGCCCCAGACAGCACTTAGGGAATTCACCCCTCCACTTT.

The V call is TRBV9, the J call TRBJ1-2; weak D call: TRBD1 (6 bases). The CDR3 is 17 residues long. V was cut by 4 bases and J by 4 bases, with 23 bases left in between. Germline values: CDR1 SGDLS, CDR2 YYNGEE. As DNA, the CDR3 is TGTGCCAGCAGCCCCGGACAGCCTTTTAAAGAAAGCTATGGCTACACCTTC. This codes for CASSPGQPFKESYGYTF.

V gene TRBV4-3 combines with J gene TRBJ1-1; 9 bases line up with TRBD1. The V gene's germline CDR1 is LGHNA and CDR2 YSLEER. The trim removed 2 bases at V and 5 bases at J, leaving 6 bases unmatched. The CDR3 consists of 15 residues. The CDR3: CASSQPDRGRTEAFF. The CDR3 nucleotides read TGCGCCAGCAGCCAACCGGACAGGGGTAGGACTGAAGCTTTCTTT.

Written as DNA, the CDR3 is TGTGCCAGCACCCTCGGGCTAGCGGGGAGATACACAGATACGCAGTATTTT. Its translation is CASTLGLAGRYTDTQYF. The chain uses TRBV4-2 and TRBJ2-3; 9 bases are shared with TRBD2. CDR1 is LGHNA and CDR2 is YNFKEQ in the germline V gene. This CDR3 spans 17 amino acids. V lost 7 bases and J lost 2; bases outside the gene matches: 13.

This chain links TRBV6-5 with TRBJ1-2; tentative D call: TRBD1 (6 bases). Germline assignment: CDR1 MNHEY and CDR2 SVGAGI. The V end was cut by 7 bases, the J end by 8 bases, with 23 bases between. This CDR3 is built from 15 residues. CDR3 in DNA: TGTGCCAGCATGTACCACGATCAGGGGCGCGCAGGCTACACCTTC. Amino acids: CASMYHDQGRAGYTF.

This chain connects TRBV5-1 to TRBJ2-5; TRBD1 matches 7 bases. The ends lost 6 bases at V and 6 bases at J; junction bases unmatched: 8. This CDR3 is built from 13 residues. Germline CDR1 reads SGHRS; CDR2 reads YFSETQ. The CDR3 protein is CASKGDRVKTQYF. The CDR3 DNA follows: TGCGCCAGCAAGGGCGACAGGGTAAAGACCCAGTACTTC. Variable domain in full (rest from reference TRBV5-1 and TRBJ2-5): KAGVTQTPRYLIKTRGQQVTLSCSPISGHRSVSWYQQTPGQGLQFLFEYFSETQRNKGNFPGRFSGRQFSNSRSEMNVSTLELGDSALYLCASKGDRVKTQYFGPGTRLLVL.

This chain uses TRBV12-5 with TRBJ2-3, with TRBD2 matching over 8 bases. The V gene end was trimmed by 4 bases and the J gene end by 2 bases; junction bases not matched to a gene: 5. The CDR3 is 15 residues long. Per germline, CDR1 LGHNT and CDR2 FRNRAP. CDR3 DNA sequence: TGTGCTAGTGGTTCGAGCGGGGGTTTCACAGATACGCAGTATTTT. Amino acid sequence: CASGSSGGFTDTQYF.

V and J are TRBV15 and TRBJ2-5; the match to TRBD1 covers 8 bases. The trim removed 9 bases at V and 5 bases at J, leaving 14 bases unmatched. Germline loops: CDR1 LNHNV, CDR2 YYDKDF (reference sequence). The CDR3 has 15 amino acids. The CDR3, as DNA: TGTGCCACAACAAAAAGAGGACAGGGCCAGGAGACCCAGTACTTC. This codes for CATTKRGQGQETQYF.

The V call is TRBV7-2, the J call TRBJ2-5; TRBD2 aligns across 10 bases. The germline V gene encodes CDR1 SGHTA and CDR2 FQGNSA. The CDR3 totals 14 residues. V lost 3 bases and J lost 12; bases outside the gene matches: 10. The CDR3 is CASSLGSGGRPEYF. CDR3 DNA: TGTGCCAGCAGCTTGGGTAGCGGGGGGCGCCCCGAGTACTTC.

The chain is built from TRBV9 and TRBJ2-5, with D tentatively TRBD1 (6 bases). Germline V gene data show CDR1 as SGDLS and CDR2 as YYNGEE. The CDR3 contains 14 residues. The ends were cut back, 0 bases at V and 4 bases at J, with 10 bases in the middle. The CDR3 nucleotides are TGTGCCAGCAGCGTAGTTCCAGGGGCAGAGACCCAGTACTTC. Translated, it gives CASSVVPGAETQYF.

This chain connects TRBV5-1 to TRBJ2-5, with 7 bases aligning to TRBD2. Per germline, CDR1 SGHRS and CDR2 YFSETQ. The CDR3 is made up of 16 amino acids. Trimming at V came to 2 bases and at J to 5 bases, leaving 12 bases not matched to a gene. CDR3: CASSLRAGDLGETQYF. For the CDR3, the DNA is TGCGCCAGCAGCTTAAGGGCGGGGGATCTTGGTGAGACCCAGTACTTC.

This clone appeared once. This chain links TRBV30 with TRBJ2-1, with D possibly being TRBD1 (5 bases). CDR3 length: 18 residues. Germline CDR1 GTSNPN, CDR2 SVGIG (reference sequence). The V end was cut by 4 bases, the J end by 8 bases, with 30 bases between. CDR3 sequence: CAWTALELGADSVDEQFF. CDR3 DNA: TGTGCCTGGACCGCCCTTGAATTAGGGGCAGATTCGGTGGATGAGCAGTTCTTC.

CDR3 in DNA: TGTGCCAGCAGCTTTGTAGGGGCCCCGATCTACGAGCAGTACTTC. It yields the protein CASSFVGAPIYEQYF. The chain recombines TRBV5-4 with TRBJ2-7; tentatively, D is TRBD1 (5 bases). Trimming removed 2 bases from V and 3 bases from J, with 15 bases in between. This CDR3 is built from 15 residues. Germline V gene sequence: CDR1 SGHNT, CDR2 YYREEE (reference sequence).

The table lists this clone with a few counts. The V and J genes are TRBV9 and TRBJ2-3; a possible D gene is TRBD2 (5 bases). CDR1 is SGDLS and CDR2 is YYNGEE in the germline V gene. The CDR3 is 14 amino acids. The germline V and J ends were trimmed by 2 bases and 7 bases, with 14 bases remaining between them. Written as DNA, the CDR3 is TGTGCCAGCAGCGTTAGCGTGGGGAGCTATACGCAGTATTTT. Residues: CASSVSVGSYTQYF.

The rearrangement joins TRBV6-5 to TRBJ2-2; TRBD2 matches at 8 bases. Per germline, CDR1 MNHEY and CDR2 SVGAGI. This CDR3 spans 16 amino acids. V was clipped by 2 bases and J by 6 bases; unmatched bases: 8. The CDR3 DNA reads TGTGCCAGCAGTTACGCCACGGGACTAGTTGCCGGGGAGCTGTTTTTT. Translation gives CASSYATGLVAGELFF.

The chain carries TRBV21-1 and TRBJ2-7; the D call in the table, TRBD2, was not verified against the DNA. TRBV21-1 is a recognized pseudogene. CDR3 size: 14 residues. CDR3 sequence (DNA): TGTGCCAGCAGCACCGGGACTACTTCCCACGAGCAGTACTTC. Translating gives CASSTGTTSHEQYF.

This clone was picked up one time. The gene calls are TRBV18 and TRBJ1-1, with D tentatively TRBD1 (6 bases). The V end was cut by 2 bases, the J end by 3 bases, with 7 bases between. Germline CDR1 reads KGHSH; CDR2 reads LQKENI. The CDR3 runs to 13 residues. The CDR3 DNA reads as TGTGCCAGCTCACCAGACAGGTACACTGAAGCTTTCTTT. It is translated as CASSPDRYTEAFF.

The chain combines TRBV27 with TRBJ2-7; D is ambiguous. Trimming pared 1 base from V and 4 bases from J, leaving 8 bases between. The CDR3 runs 13 residues. Germline loops: CDR1 MNHEY, CDR2 SMNVEV (reference sequence). The CDR3 region is CASSLYPEYEQYF. CDR3 DNA: TGTGCCAGCAGTTTATACCCAGAATACGAGCAGTACTTC.

This clone has only a few counts. The genes are TRBV2 and TRBJ1-4; D is uncertain. The length of the CDR3 is 12 residues. V shed 4 bases and J shed 7 bases, with 7 bases lying between them. Germline loops: CDR1 SNHLY, CDR2 FYNNEI. The CDR3: CASSGSAEKLFF. The DNA of the CDR3 is TGTGCCAGCAGTGGGAGTGCTGAAAAACTGTTTTTT.

The CDR3 region has the DNA TGTGCCAGCTCCCGACAGGCCGGGACAGTCTCCTACGAGCAGTACTTC. Amino acids: CASSRQAGTVSYEQYF. J is TRBJ2-7 and V is TRBV18; 7 bases align to TRBD1. V was pared by 6 bases and J by 0 bases, with 11 bases of the junction left unmatched. The germline V gene has CDR1 KGHSH and CDR2 LQKENI. The CDR3 covers 16 residues.

This sequence joins TRBV27 and TRBJ1-2; D call uncertain. The CDR3 has 17 residues. The germline V gene encodes CDR1 MNHEY and CDR2 SMNVEV (reference sequence). V was cut by 5 bases and J by 4 bases, with 23 bases left in between. CDR3 coding DNA: TGTGCCAGCAGTCTATGGCGCCCGGATGTAGCCAGCTATGGCTACACCTTC. Translated: CASSLWRPDVASYGYTF.

The V gene is TRBV11-2, the J gene TRBJ1-3, with TRBD1 as a possible D gene (5 bases). Per germline, CDR1 SGHAT and CDR2 FQNNGV. Trimming shortened V by 2 bases and J by 0 bases, and 14 bases separated the two germline ends. This CDR3 is 17 amino acids long. The chain's CDR3 is CASSLSRGLLSGNTIYF. CDR3 coding DNA: TGTGCCAGCAGCTTATCGAGGGGACTGCTCTCTGGAAACACCATATATTTT.